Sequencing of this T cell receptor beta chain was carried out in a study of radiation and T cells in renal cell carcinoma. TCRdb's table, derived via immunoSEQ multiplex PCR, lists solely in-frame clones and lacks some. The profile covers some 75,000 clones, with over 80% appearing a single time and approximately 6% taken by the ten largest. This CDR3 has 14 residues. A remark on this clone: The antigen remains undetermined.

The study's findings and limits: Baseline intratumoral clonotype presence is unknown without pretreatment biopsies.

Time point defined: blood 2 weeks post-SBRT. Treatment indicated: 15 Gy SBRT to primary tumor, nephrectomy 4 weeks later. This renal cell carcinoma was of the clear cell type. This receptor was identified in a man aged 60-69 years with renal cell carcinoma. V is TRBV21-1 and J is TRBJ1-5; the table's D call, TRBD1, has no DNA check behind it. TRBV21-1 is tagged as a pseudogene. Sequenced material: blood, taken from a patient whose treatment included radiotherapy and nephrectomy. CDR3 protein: CASSDKPNNQPQHF. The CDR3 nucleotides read TGTGCCAGCAGCGACAAGCCGAACAATCAGCCCCAGCATTTT.